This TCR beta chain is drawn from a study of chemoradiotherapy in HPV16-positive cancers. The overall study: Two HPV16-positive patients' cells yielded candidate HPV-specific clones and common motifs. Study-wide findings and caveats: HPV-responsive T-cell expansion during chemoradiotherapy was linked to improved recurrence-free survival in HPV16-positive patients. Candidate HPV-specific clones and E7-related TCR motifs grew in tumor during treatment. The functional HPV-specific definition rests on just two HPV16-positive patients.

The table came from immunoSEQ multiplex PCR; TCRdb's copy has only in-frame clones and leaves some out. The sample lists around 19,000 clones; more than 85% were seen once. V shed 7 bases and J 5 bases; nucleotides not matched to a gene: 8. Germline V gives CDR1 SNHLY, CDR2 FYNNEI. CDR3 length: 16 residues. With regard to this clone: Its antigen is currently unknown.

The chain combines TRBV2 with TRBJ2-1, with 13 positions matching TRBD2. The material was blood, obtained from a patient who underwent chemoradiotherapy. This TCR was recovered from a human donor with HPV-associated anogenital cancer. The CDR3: CASNEGTSGVNNEQFF. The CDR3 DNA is TGTGCCAGCAATGAGGGGACTAGCGGGGTGAACAATGAGCAGTTCTTC.